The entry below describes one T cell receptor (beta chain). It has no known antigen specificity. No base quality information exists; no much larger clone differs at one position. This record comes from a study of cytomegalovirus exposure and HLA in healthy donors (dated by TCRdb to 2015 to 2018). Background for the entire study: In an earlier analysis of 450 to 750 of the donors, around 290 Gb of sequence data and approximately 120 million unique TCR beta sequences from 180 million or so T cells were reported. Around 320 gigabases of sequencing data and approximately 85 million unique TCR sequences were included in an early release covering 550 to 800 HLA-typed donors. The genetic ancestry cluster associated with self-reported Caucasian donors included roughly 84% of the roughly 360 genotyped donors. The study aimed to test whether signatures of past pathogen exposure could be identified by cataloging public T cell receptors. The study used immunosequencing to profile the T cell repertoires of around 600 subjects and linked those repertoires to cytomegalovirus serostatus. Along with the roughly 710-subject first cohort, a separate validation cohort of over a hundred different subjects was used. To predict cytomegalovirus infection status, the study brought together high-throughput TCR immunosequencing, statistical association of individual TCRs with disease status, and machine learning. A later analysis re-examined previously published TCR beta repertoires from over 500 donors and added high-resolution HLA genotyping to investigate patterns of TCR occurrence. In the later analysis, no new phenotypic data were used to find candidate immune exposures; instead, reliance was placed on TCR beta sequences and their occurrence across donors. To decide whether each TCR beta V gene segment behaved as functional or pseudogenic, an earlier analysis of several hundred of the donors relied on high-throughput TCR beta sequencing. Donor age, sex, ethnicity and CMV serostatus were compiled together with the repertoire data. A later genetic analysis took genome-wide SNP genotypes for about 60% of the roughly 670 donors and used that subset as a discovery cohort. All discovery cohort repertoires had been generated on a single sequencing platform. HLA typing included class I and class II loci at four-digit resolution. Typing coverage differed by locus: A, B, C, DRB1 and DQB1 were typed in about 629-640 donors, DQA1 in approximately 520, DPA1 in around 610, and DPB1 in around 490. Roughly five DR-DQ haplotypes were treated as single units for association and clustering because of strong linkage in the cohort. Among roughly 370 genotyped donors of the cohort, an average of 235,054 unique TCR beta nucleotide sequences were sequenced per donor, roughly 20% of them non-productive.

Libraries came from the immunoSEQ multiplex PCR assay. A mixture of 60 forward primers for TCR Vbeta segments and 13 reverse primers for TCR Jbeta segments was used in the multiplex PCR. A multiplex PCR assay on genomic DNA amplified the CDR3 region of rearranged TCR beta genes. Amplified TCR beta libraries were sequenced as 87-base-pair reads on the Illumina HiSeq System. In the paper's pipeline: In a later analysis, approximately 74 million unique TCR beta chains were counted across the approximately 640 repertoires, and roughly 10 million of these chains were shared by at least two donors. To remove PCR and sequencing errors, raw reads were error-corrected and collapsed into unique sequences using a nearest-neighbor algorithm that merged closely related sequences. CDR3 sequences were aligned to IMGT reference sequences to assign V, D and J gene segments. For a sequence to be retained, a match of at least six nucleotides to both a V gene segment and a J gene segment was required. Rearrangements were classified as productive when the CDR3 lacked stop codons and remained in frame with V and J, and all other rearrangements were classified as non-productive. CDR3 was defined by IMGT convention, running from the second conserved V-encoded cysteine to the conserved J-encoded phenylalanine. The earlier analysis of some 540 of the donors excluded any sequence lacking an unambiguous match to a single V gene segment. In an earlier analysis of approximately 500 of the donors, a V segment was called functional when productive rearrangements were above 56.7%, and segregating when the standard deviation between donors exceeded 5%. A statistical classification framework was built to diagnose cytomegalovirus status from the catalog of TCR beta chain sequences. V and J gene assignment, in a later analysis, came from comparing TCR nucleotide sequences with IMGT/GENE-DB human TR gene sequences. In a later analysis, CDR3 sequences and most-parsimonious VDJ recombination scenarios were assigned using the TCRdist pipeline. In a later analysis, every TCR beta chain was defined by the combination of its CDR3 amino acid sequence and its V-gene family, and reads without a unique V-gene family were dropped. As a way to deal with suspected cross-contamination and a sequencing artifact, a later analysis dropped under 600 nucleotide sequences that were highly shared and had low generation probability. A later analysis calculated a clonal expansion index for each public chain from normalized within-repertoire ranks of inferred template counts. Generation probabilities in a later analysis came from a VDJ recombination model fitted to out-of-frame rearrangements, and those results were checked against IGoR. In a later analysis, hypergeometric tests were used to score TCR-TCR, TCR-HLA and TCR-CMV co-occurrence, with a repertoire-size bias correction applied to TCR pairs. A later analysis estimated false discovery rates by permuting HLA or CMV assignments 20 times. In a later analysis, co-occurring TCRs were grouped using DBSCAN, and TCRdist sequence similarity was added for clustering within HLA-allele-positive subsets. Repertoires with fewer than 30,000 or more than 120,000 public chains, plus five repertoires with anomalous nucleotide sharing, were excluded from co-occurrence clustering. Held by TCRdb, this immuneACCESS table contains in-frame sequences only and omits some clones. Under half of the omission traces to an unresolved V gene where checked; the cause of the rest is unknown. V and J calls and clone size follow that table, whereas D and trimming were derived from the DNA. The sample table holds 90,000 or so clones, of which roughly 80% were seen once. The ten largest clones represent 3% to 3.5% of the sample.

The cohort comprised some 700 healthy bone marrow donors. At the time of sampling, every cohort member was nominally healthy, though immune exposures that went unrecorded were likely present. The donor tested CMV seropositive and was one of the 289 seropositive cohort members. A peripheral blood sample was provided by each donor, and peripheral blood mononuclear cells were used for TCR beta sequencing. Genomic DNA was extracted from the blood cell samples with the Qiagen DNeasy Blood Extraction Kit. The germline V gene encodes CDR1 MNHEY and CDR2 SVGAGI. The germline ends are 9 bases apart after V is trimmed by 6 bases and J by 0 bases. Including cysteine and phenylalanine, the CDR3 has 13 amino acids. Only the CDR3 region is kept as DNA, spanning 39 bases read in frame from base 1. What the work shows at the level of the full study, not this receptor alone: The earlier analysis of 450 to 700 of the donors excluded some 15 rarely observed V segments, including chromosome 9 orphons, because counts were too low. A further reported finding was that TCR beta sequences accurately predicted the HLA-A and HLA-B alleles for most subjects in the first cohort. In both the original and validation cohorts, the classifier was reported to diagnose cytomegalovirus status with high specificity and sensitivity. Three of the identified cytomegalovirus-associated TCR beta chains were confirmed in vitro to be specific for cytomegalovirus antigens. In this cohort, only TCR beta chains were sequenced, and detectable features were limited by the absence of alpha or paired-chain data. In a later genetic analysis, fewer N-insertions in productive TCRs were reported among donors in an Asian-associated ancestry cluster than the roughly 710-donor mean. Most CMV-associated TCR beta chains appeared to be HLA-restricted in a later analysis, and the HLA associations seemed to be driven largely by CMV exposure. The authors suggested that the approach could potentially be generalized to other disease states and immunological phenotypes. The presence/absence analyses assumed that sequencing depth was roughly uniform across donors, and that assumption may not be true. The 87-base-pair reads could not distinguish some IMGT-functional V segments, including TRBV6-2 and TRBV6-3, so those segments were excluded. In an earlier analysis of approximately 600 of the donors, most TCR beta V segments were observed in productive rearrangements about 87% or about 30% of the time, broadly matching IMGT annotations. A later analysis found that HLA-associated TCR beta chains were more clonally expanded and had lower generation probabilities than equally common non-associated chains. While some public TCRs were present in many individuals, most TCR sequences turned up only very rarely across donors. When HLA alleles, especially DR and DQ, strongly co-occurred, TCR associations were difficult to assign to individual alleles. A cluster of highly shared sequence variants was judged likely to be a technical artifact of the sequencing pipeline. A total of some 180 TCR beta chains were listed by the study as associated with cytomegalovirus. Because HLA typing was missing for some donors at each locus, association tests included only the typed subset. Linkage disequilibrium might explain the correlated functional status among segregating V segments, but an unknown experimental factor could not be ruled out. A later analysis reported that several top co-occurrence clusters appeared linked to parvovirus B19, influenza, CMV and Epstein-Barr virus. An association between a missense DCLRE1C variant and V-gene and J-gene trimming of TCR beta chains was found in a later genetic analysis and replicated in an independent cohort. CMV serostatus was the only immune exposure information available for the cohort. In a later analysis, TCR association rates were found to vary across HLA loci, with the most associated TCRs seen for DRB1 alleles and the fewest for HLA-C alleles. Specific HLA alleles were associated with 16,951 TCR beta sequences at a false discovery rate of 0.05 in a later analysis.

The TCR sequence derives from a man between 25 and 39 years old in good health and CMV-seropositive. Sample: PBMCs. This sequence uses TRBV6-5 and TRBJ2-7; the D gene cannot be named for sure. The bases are TGTGCCAGCAGGCAGGTCAGCTCCTACGAGCAGTACTTC. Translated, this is CASRQVSSYEQYF.